This section outlines one T cell receptor beta chain sequence together with its context. What it binds is not known. The data stem from a study of monozygotic twins with inflammatory bowel disease. TCRalpha and TCRbeta cDNA was put through two nested PCRs of roughly 17 and 9 cycles. TCRdb reprocessed the 5' RACE reads, keeping one entry per CDR3 protein, no DNA. This listing includes fewer than 350,000 distinct CDR3 sequences. Regarding the study as a whole: Repertoire similarity did not differ between concordant and discordant twins, perhaps due to limited power.

Per germline, CDR1 MGHRA and CDR2 YSYEKL. This CDR3 has 14 residues. The sequencing input was blood. The TCR originated in a human donor with ulcerative colitis or Crohn's disease, or a healthy co-twin of an affected twin (not recorded which). V usage is TRBV4-1 and J usage is TRBJ2-2; TCRdb outputs TRBD1, but without DNA this stays unchecked. This CDR3 is CASGEGARPGELFF.